Included here is one TCR beta chain sequence, with context. The antigen is undetermined. The data are from a study of T cell repertoires in cytomegalovirus infection. Between the trimmed V and J ends, which lost 2 bases and 8 bases, there was a span of 4 bases. Germline V gives CDR1 SEHNR, CDR2 FQNEAQ (reference sequence). CDR3 size: 11 residues. TCRdb ran MiXCR on the reads and lists one entry per CDR3 protein. The table includes around 710,000 distinct CDR3 sequences, 25% to 35% detected once. The TCR sequence derives from a human donor in good health (CMV status not recorded). Some clones in this sample may be carry-over from other donors' samples. J is TRBJ2-1 and V is TRBV7-9, with no clear D. This sample comprised cultured CD8+ T cells from PBMCs, obtained from culture after CMV antigen stimulation. Here the CDR3 reads CASSLYDEQFF. The CDR3 DNA is TGTGCCAGCAGCTTATACGATGAGCAGTTCTTC.